This entry features one T cell receptor (beta chain) sequence. Its specific antigen is unknown. Base qualities are not provided; no much larger clone lies one nucleotide away. The intended sense of this specimen's time point label: cycle 1 day 1 (C1D1), immediately before nivolumab initiation. Every trial patient had relapsed after autologous stem cell transplantation, and cohorts A, B and C differed in prior brentuximab vedotin exposure. A Miltenyi CD4+ T cell isolation kit was used for magnetic negative selection to purify CD4+ T cells from thawed PBMCs. A total of roughly 57 patients with relapsed/refractory classical Hodgkin lymphoma made up the trial cohort, and each patient's best overall response was complete response, partial response or progressive disease. Single-agent nivolumab was administered to trial patients in the multi-cohort phase II CheckMate 205 trial. Best overall response was determined by an independent review committee according to the 2007 International Working Group response criteria. Trial PBMCs were collected just before the start of nivolumab (C1D1) and during therapy at cycle 2 day 1 and cycle 4 day 1. Peripheral blood was collected in 8 mL Vacutainer Cell Preparation Tubes, from which PBMCs were isolated by centrifugation and then cryopreserved. Purified CD4+ and CD8+ fractions were prepared only for cases with an additional available PBMC sample. Magnetically labelled cells were depleted on LS columns in a quadroMACS separator, and the flow-through was collected as the purified fraction.

Genomic DNA was extracted with the Qiagen DNeasy kit from unsorted PBMCs and from negatively selected CD4+ and CD8+ fractions. Amplification of TCR beta CDR3 regions was done by immunoSEQ multiplex PCR with primers that anneal to V and J segments. A synthetic immune receptor repertoire was used to minimize amplification bias, and any residual bias was removed computationally once sequencing was done. The study's processing was this. Custom Python scripts were used to quantify repertoire diversity as the Shannon entropy index. The unsorted, CD4+ and CD8+ repertoires were each analyzed separately, with the exception of combined analyses, where CD4+ and CD8+ sequences were merged in silico. A clone counted as expanded when the clone's frequency after treatment rose at least 2-fold relative to C1D1, and clones undetected at baseline were given a pseudocount of 0.5. Singleton clones were defined as clones with 0 or 1 copy at C1D1, and non-singleton clones were defined as clones with 2 or more copies. By matching protein sequences in sorted samples from the same patient, clones expanded in unsorted samples were annotated as CD4+, CD8+ or unknown. Diversity changes from C1D1 to C4D1 were tested in paired samples using Wilcoxon tests. Here the immuneACCESS table is served through TCRdb, limited to in-frame sequences with V and J called. Missing clones are a known gap in these copies; in checked studies unresolved V genes cover under half, and the rest lacks a known reason. The V and J calls and clone size come from that table; D and trimming were worked out from the DNA. Here the sample has some 26,000 clones; 84% occur a single time. Approximately 1.7% of the sample is taken by the ten largest.

This sample was included in a study of PD-1 blockade in classical Hodgkin lymphoma (TCRdb year 2020). Background for the entire study: Nivolumab dosing was 3 mg/kg intravenously every 2 weeks, continuing until either disease progression or unacceptable toxicity. To define a peripheral blood immune signature of response to PD-1 blockade in classical Hodgkin lymphoma, the study combined TCR beta sequencing with CyTOF. On the study overall, not on this receptor specifically: The study was limited to a single clinical trial cohort, and causes of repertoire differences, possibly disease activity or prior therapy, remained undefined. Trial patients with a complete response had baseline diversity similar to that of newly diagnosed patients, while partial responders and progressors had significantly lower diversity. Baseline TCR diversity was reported as lower in newly diagnosed patients than in healthy donors, and lower still in relapsed/refractory patients. By C4D1, a significant rise was seen in CD4+ TCR diversity but not in CD8+ TCR diversity (p=0.0027 vs p=0.16), and the rise was most apparent among complete responders (p=0.02). Lower diversity was observed in patients in whom nivolumab was started less than 1 year after ASCT, and these patients were excluded from later analyses so that confounding by immune reconstitution would be avoided.

Its CDR3 holds 13 amino acids, cysteine through phenylalanine. This entry keeps only the CDR3 DNA: 39 bases, framed from base 1. The germline V gene (reference sequence) supplies CDR1 LNHDA and CDR2 SQIVND. Cut back by 4 bases and 0 bases, the V and J ends lie 7 bases apart. The TCR comes from a human donor with classical Hodgkin lymphoma. The V and J segments used are TRBV19 and TRBJ2-7, with TRBD1 perhaps the D gene, on 6 matching bases. This sample comprised CD4+ T cells from blood, obtained at baseline. The CDR3 has the sequence CASSRDTSYEQYF. The nucleotides read TGTGCCAGTAGTAGGGACACCTCCTACGAGCAGTACTTC.